The 10 T cell receptor beta chains in this list originate from one sample, sequenced in a study of cytomegalovirus exposure and HLA in healthy donors. The PCR was carried out with 60 Vbeta primers and 13 Jbeta primers. Sequencing used immunoSEQ multiplex PCR; TCRdb keeps in-frame clones, though not all of them. The sample has roughly 100,000 clones, under 85% seen once. Sequences were obtained from PBMCs. Source of these receptors: a man in his forties in good health and CMV-seronegative.

The chain couples TRBV27 to TRBJ2-1; 8 bases agree with TRBD2. V dropped 1 base and J dropped 5; count of bases not matched to a gene: 7. Per the germline V gene, CDR1 is MNHEY and CDR2 is SMNVEV (reference sequence). The CDR3 covers 16 residues. The CDR3 DNA sequence: TGTGCCAGCAGTTTATTGGGCGGGGGGTTCCACAATGAGCAGTTCTTC. Encoded protein: CASSLLGGGFHNEQFF.

V and J are TRBV10-2 and TRBJ2-6, with 7 bases fitting TRBD1. Germline trimming cut 7 bases from V and 2 bases from J; bases unmatched to any gene: 5. CDR3 length: 15 amino acids. Germline CDR1 WSHSY, CDR2 SAAADI. CDR3 bases: TGCGCCAGCACCAACAGGGGCGCTGGGGCCAACGTCCTGACTTTC. Its translation: CASTNRGAGANVLTF.

This clone was seen a single time. This chain connects TRBV27 to TRBJ2-7; 7 bases map to TRBD2. CDR1 is MNHEY and CDR2 is SMNVEV in the germline V gene (reference sequence). The CDR3 is 13 residues long. Trimming cost V 5 bases and J 3 bases; bases outside gene matches: 4. DNA of the CDR3: TGTGCCAGCAGTGACGGGACTAACTACGAGCAGTACTTC. Its protein is CASSDGTNYEQYF.

The rearrangement uses TRBV15 and TRBJ1-5, with D perhaps TRBD1 (5 bases). From germline, CDR1 is LNHNV and CDR2 YYDKDF (reference sequence). The germline V and J ends were trimmed by 0 bases and 7 bases, with 10 bases remaining between them. The CDR3 extends over 14 amino acids. CDR3 nucleotides: TGTGCCACCAGCAGAGATGTAGGGGAACAGCCCCAGCATTTT. Translated, it gives CATSRDVGEQPQHF.

The chain has TRBV7-9 and TRBJ1-3, with a weak D call TRBD1 (6 bases). V was shortened by 1 base and J by 4 bases, with 8 bases between the two germline ends. Per the germline V gene, CDR1 is SEHNR and CDR2 is FQNEAQ (reference sequence). CDR3 length equals 14 residues. The CDR3 region has the DNA TGTGCCAGCAGCTTAGGGACAGAGGGAAACACCATATATTTT. The encoded protein is CASSLGTEGNTIYF.

The table lists this clone with a few counts. This chain joins TRBV7-2 and TRBJ2-7, with 10 nucleotides matching TRBD2. Unmatched junction bases numbered 6, after V lost 3 bases and J lost 7 bases. Germline lookup yields CDR1 SGHTA and CDR2 FQGNSA. The CDR3 runs to 14 residues. The DNA for the CDR3 is TGTGCCAGCAGCTTGGGAGCGGGGGGGCGGGAGCAGTACTTC. As protein: CASSLGAGGREQYF.

V gene TRBV28 combines with J gene TRBJ1-4, with 8 bases matching TRBD1. Per the germline V gene, CDR1 is MDHEN and CDR2 is SYDVKM. The CDR3 sequence is 15 residues long. V was clipped by 4 bases and J by 7 bases; unmatched bases: 8. The CDR3 DNA reads as TGTGCCAGCAGTTCTACCGGGACAGGTCGTGAAAAACTGTTTTTT. Its translation: CASSSTGTGREKLFF.

The rearrangement uses TRBV29-1 and TRBJ2-1; D gene uncertain. Germline CDR1 reads SQVTM; CDR2 reads ANQGSEA. Trimming shortened V by 2 bases and J by 7 bases, and 9 bases separated the two germline ends. The CDR3 extends over 12 amino acids. In DNA, the CDR3 is TGCAGCGTTGAAAGCGAGTTTAATGAGCAGTTCTTC. Translating it yields CSVESEFNEQFF.

The chain recombines TRBV6-1 with TRBJ1-4, with D uncertain. V lost 0 bases, J lost 2 bases, and 10 bases lay in between. The CDR3 loop spans 16 amino acids. Per germline, CDR1 MNHNS and CDR2 SASEGT. Written as DNA, the CDR3 is TGTGCCAGCAGTGAAGCGAGAGGGCTGACTAATGAAAAACTGTTTTTT. This sequence encodes CASSEARGLTNEKLFF.

The V and J genes are TRBV5-6 and TRBJ1-1, with D possibly being TRBD1 (5 bases). V was cut by 7 bases and J by 0 bases, with 16 bases left in between. The CDR3 loop spans 15 amino acids. The germline CDR1 and CDR2 sequences are SGHDT and YYEEEE. In nucleotides, the CDR3 is TGTGCCAGCGTGATCGCGGGGGGGATGAACACTGAAGCTTTCTTT. Translating it yields CASVIAGGMNTEAFF.